The present T cell receptor (beta chain) was sequenced within a study of CXCR3-negative and CXCR3-positive naive CD8 T cells (dated by TCRdb to between 2018 and 2021). Background for the entire study: In total, about 140 million TRB reads were obtained, or roughly 1.5 +/- 0.3 million reads per library. Naive subsets from several donors and memory cells from 3 donors were included in the TRBV-TRBJ cluster analysis. The diversity and physicochemical repertoire analyses included eleven to twelve donors pooled from two independent experiments. Study-wide findings and limitations: Both naive subsets had comparably high repertoire diversity, while memory CD8+ T cells had much lower repertoire diversity. Because surface CD5, which is linked to self-reactivity in mice, was comparable between the naive subsets, TCR interaction strength was also inferred from the physicochemical properties of TRB CDR3s. Because CXCR3 expression was partially decreased after cryopreservation, freshly isolated PBMCs were used for most assays. TRBV-TRBJ usage was similar between naive CXCR3-negative and CXCR3-positive cells from the same donor, while memory cells showed distinct patterns.

The sample was run on a NextSeq 550. The Human TCR Profiling Kit (MiLaboratory) was used to prepare UMI-labeled 5' RACE TRB cDNA libraries. The full amount of extracted RNA was used for cDNA synthesis, and the full amount of resulting cDNA was used for PCR amplification. Libraries were prepared in parallel with an identical number of PCR cycles. Regarding the original processing steps: About 53,000 +/- 9,400 unique UMI-labeled TRB cDNA molecules per library were extracted with MIGEC and MiXCR, with at least two reads per UMI required. On average, approximately 40,000 +/- 10,000 functional in-frame TRB CDR3 nucleotide clonotypes lacking stop codons were found per library. After downsampling to 5000 UMI-labeled TRB molecules per sample, diversity metrics such as normalized Shannon-Wiener and Chao1 were calculated in VDJtools. VDJtools was used to calculate clonotype-size-weighted physicochemical properties of the central five CDR3 residues, namely interaction energy, strength, volume and Kidera factor 4. After reprocessing by TCRdb, each CDR3 protein sequence is one entry, and no DNA is given. TCRdb's processing, not the authors', yielded these V and J calls. The sample's own table lists 20,000 to 25,000 distinct CDR3 sequences. Clones ranked in the top ten supply 15% to 25% of the sample.

Reading the germline V gene gives CDR1 MDHEN and CDR2 SYDVKM. There are 12 amino acids in the CDR3, from cysteine to phenylalanine inclusive. No DNA has been recorded. Each CD8+ T cell subset was flow-sorted in triplicate, and around 300,000 cells per subset were placed directly into RLT lysis buffer. Peripheral blood mononuclear cells were isolated from buffy coats using standard density gradient centrifugation. Total RNA was extracted from sorted cells using an RNeasy Mini Kit. To note about this clonotype: This receptor's antigen is unknown.

The TCR sequence derives from a human donor in good health. Some clones in this sample may be carry-over from other donors' samples. What was sequenced was memory CD8+ T cells from blood. Taken with the paper, the label for cell subset or site translates to: conventional CD8+ memory T cells (TMEM), sorted as controls. This receptor chain uses TRBV28 and TRBJ2-5. The CDR3 reads CASSLYQETQYF.